These T cell receptor beta chains were read from a single sample in a study of Ad26.COV2.S vaccination and SARS-CoV-2 variants. Libraries were prepared by immunoSEQ multiplex PCR; TCRdb keeps only in-frame clonotypes and omits some of them. This sample has 400,000 to 500,000 clones; roughly 90% occur once, and the top ten carry approximately 4%. This sample comprised peripheral blood, obtained in a trial of Ad26.COV2.S vaccine versus placebo. These receptors were obtained from a person between 18 and 65 years old who received the Ad26.COV2.S COVID-19 vaccine or a placebo. The CDR3 runs from the conserved cysteine through the conserved F or W. The D gene is left open where the match is weak.

-	TRBJ1-3	13	TRBV7-3	CASRPTNGNTIYF	TGTGCCAGCAGACCTACAAACGGAAACACCATATATTTT
-	TRBJ2-3	15	TRBV11-2	CASSDTRKGGDTQYF	TGTGCCAGCAGCGATACTAGAAAAGGGGGTGATACGCAGTATTTT
-	TRBJ1-6	14	TRBV6-1	CASSDRQINSPLHF	TGTGCCAGCAGTGATCGACAGATCAATTCACCCCTCCACTTT
TRBD2	TRBJ2-1	21	TRBV9	CASSPEGGLAGASGSYNEQFF	TGTGCCAGCAGCCCAGAAGGAGGACTAGCGGGGGCAAGCGGCTCCTACAATGAGCAGTTCTTC
TRBD2	TRBJ2-1	19	TRBV14	CASSQDTGLAPFPYNEQFF	TGTGCCAGCAGCCAAGATACCGGACTAGCACCCTTTCCATACAATGAGCAGTTCTTC
TRBD2	TRBJ2-5	17	TRBV9	CASSVGLAGAGGETQYF	TGTGCCAGCAGCGTAGGACTAGCGGGGGCGGGTGGAGAGACCCAGTACTTC
-	TRBJ2-1	14	TRBV3-1/TRBV3-2	CASSQDWRDIEQFF	TGTGCCAGCAGCCAAGATTGGAGGGACATTGAGCAGTTCTTC
-	TRBJ1-2	14	TRBV20-1	CSASSGAINYGYTF	TGCAGTGCTAGTTCAGGAGCAATTAACTATGGCTACACCTTC
TRBD1	TRBJ1-1	13	TRBV10-3	CAISAGGGTEAFF	TGTGCCATCTCAGCAGGGGGCGGAACTGAAGCTTTCTTT
-	TRBJ1-2	12	TRBV19	CASSIGQTGYTF	TGTGCCAGTAGTATAGGCCAAACAGGCTACACCTTC